The sequence of this TCR beta chain was determined in a study of OX40 agonist ivuxolimab in advanced cancers. Study details: Three dose-escalation patients had partial responses: one with hepatocellular carcinoma and two with cutaneous melanoma. Notes on the study in general: The expanded peripheral T cells' antigen specificity was not determined.

TCRdb keeps only in-frame clones here, not all; method: immunoSEQ multiplex PCR. The data show about 79,000 clones, with approximately 90% seen just once and 0.99% held by the top ten. Turning to this clone: Its specificity is not known.

The CDR3 is 14 amino acids. CDR1 SNHLY and CDR2 FYNNEI come from the germline V gene. With 5 bases clipped from V and 5 bases from J, the junction kept 6 bases outside the gene matches. The sequencing used CD4+ or CD8+ T cells sorted from blood, collected in a trial of the OX40 agonist ivuxolimab. This clonotype originated in an adult with an advanced solid tumor such as melanoma, head and neck, liver or kidney cancer. The rearrangement uses TRBV2 and TRBJ1-3, with 7 bases lining up with TRBD1. CDR3 in DNA: TGTGCCAGCAGTTCAGACAGGGCTAGAAACACCATATATTTT. It codes for CASSSDRARNTIYF.